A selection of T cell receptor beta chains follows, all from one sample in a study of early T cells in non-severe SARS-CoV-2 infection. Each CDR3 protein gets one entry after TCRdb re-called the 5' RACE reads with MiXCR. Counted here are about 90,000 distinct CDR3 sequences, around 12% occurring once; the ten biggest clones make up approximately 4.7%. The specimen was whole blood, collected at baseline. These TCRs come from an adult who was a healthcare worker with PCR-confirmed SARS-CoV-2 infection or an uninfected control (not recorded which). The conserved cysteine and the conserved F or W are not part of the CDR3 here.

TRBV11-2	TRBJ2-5	ASRPGGKETQY
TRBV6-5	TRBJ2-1	ASSSRTSGRAGNEQF
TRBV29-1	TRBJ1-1	SVDRLLNTEAF
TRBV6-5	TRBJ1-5	ASSYSSLGAQH
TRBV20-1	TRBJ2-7	SARDQGLAGAGPSEQY
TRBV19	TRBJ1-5	ASSDRYSNQPQH
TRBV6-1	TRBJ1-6	ASSEPRGTYNSPLH
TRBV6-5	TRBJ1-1	ASRTAKLGNTEAF
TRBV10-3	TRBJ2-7	AISESPRGEQY
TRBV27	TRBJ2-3	ASSIGQSTDTQY
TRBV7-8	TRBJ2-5	ASSRRPGGPVVETQY
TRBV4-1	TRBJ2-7	ASSHHGYEQY
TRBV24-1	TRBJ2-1	ATSEELYNEQF
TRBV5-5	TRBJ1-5	ASSLAPAVYSNQPQH
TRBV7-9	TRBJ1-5	ASSQGGLSNQPQH
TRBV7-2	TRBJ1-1	ASSLVEWGTEAF
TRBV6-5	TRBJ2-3	ASSYRGGTDTQY
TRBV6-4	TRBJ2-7	ASREGRSYEQY
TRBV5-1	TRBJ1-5	ASSLTGQGAGEPQH
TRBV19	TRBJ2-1	ASSIMLAGAGEQF
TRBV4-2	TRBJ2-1	ASSPEGPDSSYNEQF
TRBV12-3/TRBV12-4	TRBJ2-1	ASRPGQAFYNEQF
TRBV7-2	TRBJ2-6	ASSLERSTAWLPLSGANVLT
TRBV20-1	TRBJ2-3	SAPFRTTDTQY
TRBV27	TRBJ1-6	ASSLGRTYNSPLH
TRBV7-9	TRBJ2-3	ASSLAGTIDTQY
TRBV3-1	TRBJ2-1	ASSPDSAPVDEQF
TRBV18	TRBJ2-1	ASSRRDRVDNEQF
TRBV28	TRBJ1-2	ASSLTKGYGYT
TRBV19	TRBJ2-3	ASRITSGRSTDTQY
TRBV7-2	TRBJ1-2	ASSPRTGLNYGYT
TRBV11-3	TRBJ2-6	ASLGAGANVLT
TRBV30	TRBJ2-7	AWSVQPGGEQY
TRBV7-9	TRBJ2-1	ATTLSGYNEQF
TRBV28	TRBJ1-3	ASSPFMRGTGNTIY
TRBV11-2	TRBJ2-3	ASSIPSGKRTDTQY
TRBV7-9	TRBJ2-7	ASSPLGQRGIEQY
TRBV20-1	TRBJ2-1	SASSETSGANEQF
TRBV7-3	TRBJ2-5	ASSLTGRVGETQY
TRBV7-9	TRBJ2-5	ASSLDLRVGETQY
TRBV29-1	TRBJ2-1	SVEGNNEQF
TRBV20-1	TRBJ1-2	SATDSTNYGYT
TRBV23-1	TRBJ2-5	ASSQSGNRRETQY
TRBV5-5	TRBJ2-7	ASSWRVSYGAHEQY
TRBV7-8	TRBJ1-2	ASSPRTASYGYT
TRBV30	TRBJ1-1	AWETGGGTEAF
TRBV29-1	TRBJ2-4	SVPATSGGPGAKNIQY
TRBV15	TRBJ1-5	ATSRGDSRPPRPQH
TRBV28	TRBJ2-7	ASAGTGLSYEQY
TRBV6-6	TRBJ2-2	ASTGLAGSGELF
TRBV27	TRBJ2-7	ASSRQGSHEQY
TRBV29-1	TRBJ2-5	SVPEGETQY
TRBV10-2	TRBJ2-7	ASSQQRGGGYEQY
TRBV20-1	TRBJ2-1	SESRGLGYNEQF
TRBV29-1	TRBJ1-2	SVYQAPYGYT
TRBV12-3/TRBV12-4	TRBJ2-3	ASRSRNRPDTQY
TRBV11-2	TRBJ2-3	ASSQPHGRGTDTQY